The 30 T cell receptor beta chains in this list originate from one sample, sequenced in a study of blood T cell repertoires in COVID-19. The method was immunoSEQ multiplex PCR; TCRdb's version includes in-frame clones alone and lacks a portion of them. Seen here are hundreds of thousands of clones, around 87% observed once, and the top ten hold about 6.9%. The sequencing sample was made of peripheral blood. These receptors all come from a woman aged 45 to 65 with COVID-19, enrolled during active disease.

This chain connects TRBV6-5 to TRBJ1-4; D is ambiguous. The CDR3 has 14 residues. The germline CDR1 and CDR2 sequences are MNHEY and SVGAGI. V lost 2 bases, J lost 4 bases, and 8 bases lay in between. The DNA for the CDR3 is TGTGCCAGCAGTTACGGGCAGGTTAATGAAAAACTGTTTTTT. Its translation is CASSYGQVNEKLFF.

In its sample, this clone was seen a few times. The rearrangement links TRBV4-1 to TRBJ2-1; 10 bases are a match to TRBD2. The CDR3 extends over 20 amino acids. V was pared by 4 bases and J by 3 bases, with 18 bases of the junction left unmatched. In germline, CDR1 is MGHRA, CDR2 YSYEKL. Written as DNA, the CDR3 is TGCGCCAGCAGCCGAAAGTCTACTAGCGGGACGTTTAGGGACTACAATGAGCAGTTCTTC. Translating it yields CASSRKSTSGTFRDYNEQFF.

This chain uses TRBV7-2 with TRBJ1-3; weak D call: TRBD1 (6 bases). The germline V gene encodes CDR1 SGHTA and CDR2 FQGNSA. CDR3 length equals 18 residues. V lost 2 bases and J 0 bases, leaving 17 bases between the germline ends. The DNA for the CDR3 is TGTGCCAGCAGCTTATACCCCGGGACACATATCTCTGGAAACACCATATATTTT. Residues: CASSLYPGTHISGNTIYF.

The sample holds a few counts of this clone. This sequence joins TRBV18 and TRBJ2-1; 12 bases are a match to TRBD2. The CDR3 sequence is 16 residues long. J lost 10 bases, V lost 3 bases, and 10 bases had no gene match. CDR1 and CDR2 from the germline V gene are KGHSH and LQKENI. CDR3 residues: CASSPPGASGRDEQFF. The CDR3 nucleotides are TGTGCCAGCTCACCGCCAGGGGCTAGCGGGAGGGACGAGCAGTTCTTC.

The gene calls are TRBV4-1 and TRBJ2-1, with 10 bases that match TRBD2. Germline CDR1 is MGHRA and CDR2 is YSYEKL. The V and J ends lost 2 bases and 12 bases, in that order; junction bases with no gene match: 16. The CDR3 spans 17 residues. CDR3 region: CASSQLLGTATSGTQFF. The CDR3, as DNA: TGCGCCAGCAGCCAATTGTTAGGGACAGCAACTAGCGGGACGCAGTTCTTC.

The chain combines TRBV19 with TRBJ2-1, with 7 positions matching TRBD1. V shed 10 bases, J shed 8 bases, and the junction held 8 bases outside the gene matches. The CDR3 consists of 12 residues. In germline, CDR1 is LNHDA, CDR2 SQIVND (reference sequence). The CDR3 nucleotides read TGTGCCACCTGGGACAGAGTCCATGAGCAGTTCTTC. Protein sequence: CATWDRVHEQFF.

The rearrangement links TRBV27 to TRBJ1-2; D is ambiguous. The CDR3 loop spans 12 amino acids. Per germline, CDR1 MNHEY and CDR2 SMNVEV (reference sequence). V lost 8 bases and J 9 bases, leaving 16 bases between the germline ends. CDR3 sequence: CASSSRTRSYTF. The DNA for the CDR3 is TGTGCCAGCTCCTCCCGCACGAGGAGCTACACCTTC.

This chain uses TRBV19 with TRBJ2-7, with 13 nucleotides matching TRBD2. Germline CDR1 is LNHDA and CDR2 is SQIVND (reference sequence). The junction had 3 bases not matched to a gene; V was cut back by 1 base and J by 3 bases. This CDR3 is built from 16 residues. Written as DNA, the CDR3 is TGTGCCAGTAGTATAGGGACTAGCGGGAGAATCTACGAGCAGTACTTC. This encodes CASSIGTSGRIYEQYF.

The chain recombines TRBV7-2 with TRBJ2-1; TRBD2 matches at 10 bases. Germline CDR1 and CDR2: SGHTA and FQGNSA. The CDR3 runs 17 residues. The V gene end was trimmed by 3 bases and the J gene end by 7 bases; junction bases not matched to a gene: 12. CDR3 residues: CASSLLGTSVRGNEQFF. The CDR3 DNA is TGTGCCAGCAGCTTGTTAGGGACTAGCGTCCGGGGGAATGAGCAGTTCTTC.

CDR3 in DNA: TGTGCCAGCAGATCCGGACAGCCAGCCGGCCCCCAGCATTTT. This encodes CASRSGQPAGPQHF. The chain has TRBV6-5 and TRBJ1-5; D is possibly TRBD1 (6 bases). Germline V CDR1 and CDR2: MNHEY, SVGAGI. The CDR3 runs to 14 residues. V lost 6 bases and J 10 bases, leaving 19 bases between the germline ends.

This chain uses TRBV24-1 with TRBJ1-1; D may be TRBD1 (6 bases). The CDR3 has 15 residues. Germline assignment: CDR1 KGHDR and CDR2 SFDVKD. Trimming cost V 2 bases and J 4 bases, with 13 bases left between them. CDR3 loop: CATSDYRAGRTEAFF. CDR3 in DNA: TGTGCCACCAGTGATTACAGGGCAGGGCGCACTGAAGCTTTCTTT.

V gene TRBV6-5 combines with J gene TRBJ2-7; 8 nucleotides agree with TRBD1. This CDR3 has 15 amino acids. V dropped 1 base and J dropped 0; count of bases not matched to a gene: 2. Germline V gene sequence: CDR1 MNHEY, CDR2 SVGAGI. The CDR3 loop reads CASSYLGQGSYEQYF. The CDR3 DNA sequence: TGTGCCAGCAGTTACTTAGGACAGGGCTCCTACGAGCAGTACTTC.

The chain carries TRBV12-3 or TRBV12-4 and TRBJ1-1; D is unclear. Trimming shortened V by 7 bases and J by 1 base, and 7 bases separated the two germline ends. The CDR3 runs 12 residues. The CDR3 DNA reads as TGTGCCAGCAAATTTCAGAACACTGAAGCTTTCTTT. This sequence encodes CASKFQNTEAFF.

V is TRBV7-9 and J is TRBJ1-2; no clear D. CDR3 length: 15 amino acids. Per the germline V gene, CDR1 is SEHNR and CDR2 is FQNEAQ (reference sequence). Deletions cut 5 bases from V and 2 bases from J, with 15 bases between. The chain's CDR3 is CASSAGISLNYGYTF. CDR3 DNA: TGTGCCAGCAGCGCCGGGATTTCCCTAAACTATGGCTACACCTTC.

This chain links TRBV7-2 with TRBJ2-5; 10 bases map to TRBD1. V was pared by 1 base and J by 4 bases, with 6 bases of the junction left unmatched. This CDR3 is built from 16 residues. In germline, CDR1 is SGHTA, CDR2 FQGNSA. This CDR3 reads CASSLGDRGPAETQYF. The CDR3 coding sequence is TGTGCCAGCAGCTTAGGTGACAGGGGGCCGGCAGAGACCCAGTACTTC.

This chain connects TRBV5-4 to TRBJ2-7, with TRBD2 matching over 7 bases. CDR3 length equals 14 residues. Trimming removed 4 bases from V and 2 bases from J; junction bases left unmatched: 6. Germline-derived CDR1 and CDR2 are SGHNT and YYREEE (reference sequence). Written as DNA, the CDR3 is TGTGCCAGCAGCCGGCGGGACTATGCCTACGAGCAGTACTTC. Translation: CASSRRDYAYEQYF.

This rearrangement joins TRBV5-1 to TRBJ2-7; 7 bases line up with TRBD1. This CDR3 spans 15 amino acids. Germline CDR1 SGHRS, CDR2 YFSETQ. V was pared by 0 bases and J by 6 bases, with 9 bases of the junction left unmatched. The CDR3 protein is CASSLVLNRGGEQYF. CDR3 coding DNA: TGCGCCAGCAGCTTGGTGTTAAACAGGGGTGGCGAGCAGTACTTC.

The rearrangement uses TRBV20-1 and TRBJ2-7, with 11 bases identical to TRBD2. Germline CDR1 reads DFQATT; CDR2 reads SNEGSKA (reference sequence). The trim removed 3 bases at V and 2 bases at J, leaving 6 bases unmatched. This CDR3 has 15 residues. CDR3 residues: CSASMGLAATYEQYF. The CDR3 nucleotides are TGCAGTGCTAGTATGGGACTAGCGGCAACCTACGAGCAGTACTTC.

V gene TRBV6-4 combines with J gene TRBJ2-1, with 8 bases lining up with TRBD2. CDR3 size: 16 residues. The V segment lost 2 bases and the J segment 7 bases; nucleotides outside the gene matches: 10. The V gene's germline CDR1 is MRHNA and CDR2 SNTAGT. Here the CDR3 DNA reads TGTGCCAGCAGTGACCGCGGGACTAGTCCTCTAAATGAGCAGTTCTTC. Translating gives CASSDRGTSPLNEQFF.

The rearrangement joins TRBV11-2 to TRBJ2-7; TRBD2 might be the D (5 bases). The CDR3 is made up of 15 amino acids. Trimming cost V 5 bases and J 4 bases, with 18 bases left between them. CDR1 and CDR2 (germline): SGHAT, FQNNGV. DNA for the CDR3: TGTGCCAGCAGCCCTGGCGGGTTACGAGTTTACGAGCAGTACTTC. Translation gives CASSPGGLRVYEQYF.

The sample holds one count of this clone. V gene TRBV30 combines with J gene TRBJ1-6, with 7 bases matching TRBD1. The trim removed 7 bases at V and 4 bases at J, leaving 4 bases unmatched. Germline V gene data show CDR1 as GTSNPN and CDR2 as SVGIG (reference sequence). This CDR3 region has 13 residues. The CDR3 bases are TGTGCCTATACGGGACAGTATAATTCACCCCTCCACTTT. It codes for CAYTGQYNSPLHF.

Concerning this clone itself: Different DNA sequences within this sample yield the same CDR3. This chain joins TRBV5-1 and TRBJ2-1; 7 bases line up with TRBD1. Germline lookup yields CDR1 SGHRS and CDR2 YFSETQ. J was trimmed by 5 bases and V by 0 bases; bases with no gene match: 5. This CDR3 comprises 15 residues. The CDR3 coding sequence is TGCGCCAGCAGCTTGGTAGGGGGCGCCCACAATGAGCAGTTCTTC. Translation: CASSLVGGAHNEQFF.

Comment on this clone: The junction does not match germline at one end; this may be a read error. The V and J genes are TRBV12-5 and TRBJ2-2, with TRBD1 matching over 10 bases. CDR1 is LGHNT, CDR2 FRNRAP, per germline. The CDR3 has 16 amino acids. The CDR3, as DNA: TGTGCTAGTGGCTTGGGCGACAGGGGGCGCGCCGGGGAGCTGTTTTTT. This encodes CASGLGDRGRAGELFF.

The J gene is TRBJ1-1, the V gene TRBV13; 10 bases map to TRBD1. Losses at the gene ends were 5 bases for V and 4 bases for J; bases not matched to a gene: 7. CDR3 length: 15 amino acids. Germline CDR1 is PRHDT and CDR2 is FYEKMQ (reference sequence). As DNA, the CDR3 is TGTGCCAGCAGCACCAGACAGGGGGCTGTCACTGAAGCTTTCTTT. It yields the protein CASSTRQGAVTEAFF.

This chain links TRBV10-3 with TRBJ2-5, with 8 bases aligning to TRBD2. Germline values: CDR1 ENHRY, CDR2 SYGVKD. V lost 6 bases, J lost 5 bases, and 5 bases stayed unmatched. The CDR3 totals 13 residues. CDR3: CAIRSGREETQYF. In nucleotides, the CDR3 is TGTGCCATCAGGAGCGGGAGAGAGGAGACCCAGTACTTC.

V usage is TRBV6-1 and J usage is TRBJ1-1, with TRBD1 as a possible D gene (6 bases). Germline CDR1 MNHNS, CDR2 SASEGT. Trimming removed 0 bases at V and 4 bases at J, with 12 bases between. CDR3 length: 15 residues. The CDR3 coding sequence is TGTGCCAGCAGTGAAGCGGGAGGGGGTATCACTGAAGCTTTCTTT. Protein sequence: CASSEAGGGITEAFF.

This clone came up once. V usage is TRBV7-9 and J usage is TRBJ2-3, with a weak D call TRBD2 (6 bases). Trimming stripped 4 bases from V and 6 bases from J, with 8 bases between. The germline CDR1 and CDR2 sequences are SEHNR and FQNEAQ (reference sequence). This CDR3 region has 12 residues. CDR3 amino acids: CASSSRGDTQYF. The CDR3 bases are TGTGCCAGCAGCTCACGGGGGGATACGCAGTATTTT.

Written as DNA, the CDR3 is TGCGCCAGCAGCCAAGGGGGAGTACGGACAGATACGCAGTATTTT. Translated, it gives CASSQGGVRTDTQYF. This chain uses TRBV4-3 with TRBJ2-3, with a weak D call TRBD2 (5 bases). The CDR3 extends over 15 amino acids. Germline CDR1 LGHNA, CDR2 YSLEER. V lost 1 base and J 3 bases, leaving 11 bases between the germline ends.

This chain joins TRBV30 and TRBJ2-7; tentatively, D is TRBD2 (7 bases). Germline V lookup: CDR1 GTSNPN, CDR2 SVGIG (reference sequence). The CDR3 consists of 15 residues. Trimming took 0 bases from V and 4 from J, leaving 16 bases between them. For the CDR3, the DNA is TGTGCCTGGAGTGTACGGGGGGCGCAGTGGTACGAGCAGTACTTC. Translated, it gives CAWSVRGAQWYEQYF.

This chain uses TRBV6-5 with TRBJ2-2; 7 positions match TRBD2. Germline V CDR1 and CDR2: MNHEY, SVGAGI. CDR3 length equals 15 residues. Trimming removed 6 bases from V and 6 bases from J; junction bases left unmatched: 10. The CDR3 loop is CASRAGLGVPGELFF. The CDR3 region has the DNA TGTGCCAGCAGGGCAGGACTAGGGGTTCCCGGGGAGCTGTTTTTT.